This entry lists 24 T cell receptor beta chains sequenced from one sample in a study of T cell changes during pregnancy in multiple sclerosis. The data were produced by immunoSEQ multiplex PCR, yet TCRdb's version contains in-frame clones alone and is incomplete. The sample has approximately 88,000 clones; around 94% are singletons. Sequences were derived from peripheral blood, sampled in the third trimester of pregnancy. All receptors derive from a female donor with multiple sclerosis, enrolled in a pregnancy study.

The chain uses TRBV4-1 and TRBJ2-7; 14 bases match TRBD2. The junction had 4 bases not matched to a gene; V was cut back by 3 bases and J by 3 bases. Germline-derived CDR1 and CDR2 are MGHRA and YSYEKL. There are 16 residues in the CDR3. The CDR3 DNA reads TGCGCCAGCAGCCACCCGACTAGCGGGAGGGGCTACGAGCAGTACTTC. The encoded protein is CASSHPTSGRGYEQYF.

V usage is TRBV30 and J usage is TRBJ1-1, with a weak D call TRBD1 (6 bases). Trimming left V 0 bases short and J 7 bases short, with 18 bases between. Germline CDR1 and CDR2: GTSNPN and SVGIG (reference sequence). CDR3 size: 15 residues. CDR3 nucleotides: TGTGCCTGGAGTGTACCCGGACAGTGGCCACTTGAAGCTTTCTTT. Protein product: CAWSVPGQWPLEAFF.

V usage is TRBV27 and J usage is TRBJ2-7; a weak D match, TRBD2 (6 bases). Germline values: CDR1 MNHEY, CDR2 SMNVEV (reference sequence). The CDR3 length is 14 residues. Trimming cost V 8 bases and J 6 bases, with 20 bases left between them. CDR3 nucleotide sequence: TGTGCCAGCCGTTGGGACTCCACGTGGGGCGAGCAGTACTTC. Amino acids: CASRWDSTWGEQYF.

V and J are TRBV18 and TRBJ2-3; 9 bases align to TRBD2. The CDR3 has 17 amino acids. With V trimmed by 3 bases and J by 5 bases, 12 bases remained unmatched. Per the germline V gene, CDR1 is KGHSH and CDR2 is LQKENI. CDR3 sequence reads: CASSPKSAGGLGDTQYF. CDR3 DNA: TGTGCCAGCTCACCGAAGTCAGCGGGAGGCCTCGGAGATACGCAGTATTTT.

In its sample, this clone was seen a few times. The V and J genes are TRBV19 and TRBJ1-5, with D perhaps TRBD1 (6 bases). Trimming cost V 10 bases and J 1 base, with 11 bases left between them. Germline lookup yields CDR1 LNHDA and CDR2 SQIVND (reference sequence). This CDR3 has 13 amino acids. CDR3 in DNA: TGTGCCACAACGGGACAAAGCAATCAGCCCCAGCATTTT. Its translation is CATTGQSNQPQHF.

V usage is TRBV29-1 and J usage is TRBJ2-1; TRBD1 might be the D (6 bases). Germline loops: CDR1 SQVTM, CDR2 ANQGSEA. V was cut by 4 bases and J by 2 bases, with 15 bases left in between. CDR3 length equals 15 residues. CDR3 in DNA: TGCAGCGTTGGGGATCGGGACAAGCCCTACAATGAGCAGTTCTTC. It codes for CSVGDRDKPYNEQFF.

The chain couples TRBV6-4 to TRBJ2-1, with D maybe TRBD2 (6 bases). Germline lookup yields CDR1 MRHNA and CDR2 SNTAGT. The CDR3 has 16 amino acids. Trimming left V 1 base short and J 5 bases short, with 15 bases between. DNA for the CDR3: TGTGCCAGCAGTGACTGGAACGGGAGAAGCAACAATGAGCAGTTCTTC. As protein: CASSDWNGRSNNEQFF.

V is TRBV7-3 and J is TRBJ2-7; D is possibly TRBD2 (6 bases). The CDR3 extends over 13 amino acids. Trimming stripped 6 bases from V and 9 bases from J, with 18 bases between. Germline assignment: CDR1 SGHTA and CDR2 FQGTGA. In nucleotides, the CDR3 is TGTGCCAGCAGTTCGGGACTTCCCGGAGGGCAGTACTTC. It encodes CASSSGLPGGQYF.

A single count supports this clone. The J gene is TRBJ2-5, the V gene TRBV19, with TRBD2 identical over 16 bases. Trimming cost V 6 bases and J 4 bases; bases outside gene matches: 8. Looked up from germline, CDR1 is LNHDA and CDR2 is SQIVND (reference sequence). The CDR3 runs to 17 residues. The CDR3 loop is CASRRKGLAGGGETQYF. The CDR3 DNA is TGTGCCAGTAGGCGGAAGGGACTAGCGGGAGGGGGAGAGACCCAGTACTTC.

The rearrangement links TRBV29-1 to TRBJ2-3; TRBD2 is a possible D gene (6 bases). V was cut by 4 bases and J by 2 bases, with 16 bases left in between. Germline V CDR1 and CDR2: SQVTM, ANQGSEA. The CDR3 loop spans 15 amino acids. The CDR3 sequence: CSVVGGSGPTDTQYF. CDR3 coding DNA: TGCAGCGTTGTTGGGGGGTCAGGGCCCACAGATACGCAGTATTTT.

The rearrangement joins TRBV6-5 to TRBJ2-5; weak D call: TRBD2 (6 bases). The CDR3 spans 16 residues. The V end lost 2 bases, the J end lost 1 base, and 14 bases lay between the germline ends. Germline values: CDR1 MNHEY, CDR2 SVGAGI. The CDR3 region is CASSYPTRWTQETQYF. The CDR3 DNA follows: TGTGCCAGCAGTTACCCGACTAGGTGGACCCAAGAGACCCAGTACTTC.

The chain uses TRBV13 and TRBJ2-1; D gene ambiguous. Trimming left V 1 base short and J 11 bases short, with 6 bases between. Germline V gene data show CDR1 as PRHDT and CDR2 as FYEKMQ (reference sequence). The CDR3 totals 11 residues. The CDR3 loop reads CASSLASQQFF. DNA for the CDR3: TGTGCCAGCAGCTTAGCCTCCCAGCAGTTCTTC. Full variable domain (missing parts from reference TRBV13 and TRBJ2-1): AAGVIQSPRHLIKEKRETATLKCYPIPRHDTVYWYQQGPGQDPQFLISFYEKMQSDKGSIPDRFSAQQFSDYHSELNMSSLELGDSALYFCASSLASQQFFGPGTRLTVL.

This chain connects TRBV6-6 to TRBJ1-1, with D possibly being TRBD1 (5 bases). V was cut by 0 bases and J by 5 bases, with 10 bases left in between. This CDR3 contains 14 residues. Looked up from germline, CDR1 is MNHNY and CDR2 is SVGAGI (reference sequence). CDR3 nucleotides: TGTGCCAGCAGTTACTCGGGGGGATATACTGAAGCTTTCTTT. Its translation is CASSYSGGYTEAFF.

The chain is built from TRBV7-2 and TRBJ1-5; 9 bases are shared with TRBD1. The CDR3 consists of 16 residues. Germline loops: CDR1 SGHTA, CDR2 FQGNSA. The ends lost 2 bases at V and 2 bases at J; junction bases unmatched: 4. The DNA for the CDR3 is TGTGCCAGCAGCTTAAACAGGGGGCTAGGCAATCAGCCCCAGCATTTT. It translates to CASSLNRGLGNQPQHF.

V gene TRBV13 combines with J gene TRBJ2-1, with a weak D call TRBD2 (6 bases). Trimming removed 2 bases at V and 6 bases at J, with 8 bases between. The CDR3 contains 13 residues. CDR1 and CDR2 (germline): PRHDT, FYEKMQ (reference sequence). In DNA, the CDR3 is TGTGCCAGCAGCTTACTGACTAGCAATGAGCAGTTCTTC. Encoded protein: CASSLLTSNEQFF.

The chain's CDR3 is CASSYNRGEGGYTF. The CDR3 bases are TGTGCCAGCAGTTATAACAGGGGGGAGGGTGGCTACACCTTC. The V call is TRBV5-4, the J call TRBJ1-2, with TRBD1 identical over 8 bases. The CDR3 has 14 amino acids. Germline assignment: CDR1 SGHNT and CDR2 YYREEE (reference sequence). V shed 5 bases and J 7 bases; nucleotides not matched to a gene: 10.

V gene TRBV28 combines with J gene TRBJ2-1; D remains unclear. V gave up 6 bases and J gave up 5 bases, with 17 bases separating them. CDR3 length equals 15 residues. Per the germline V gene, CDR1 is MDHEN and CDR2 is SYDVKM. The CDR3 loop reads CASSPSPPSDNEQFF. As DNA, the CDR3 is TGTGCCAGCAGCCCGTCCCCCCCCTCAGACAATGAGCAGTTCTTC.

The genes are TRBV6-6 and TRBJ1-3; the D is unclear. The CDR3 spans 15 residues. In germline, CDR1 is MNHNY, CDR2 SVGAGI (reference sequence). The V end lost 0 bases, the J end lost 0 bases, and 6 bases lay between the germline ends. CDR3: CASSYSVSSGNTIYF. CDR3 nucleotide sequence: TGTGCCAGCAGTTACTCGGTCAGCTCTGGAAACACCATATATTTT.

The chain is built from TRBV7-3 and TRBJ2-3, with D perhaps matching TRBD2 (5 bases). The CDR3 is 14 residues long. Germline V gives CDR1 SGHTA, CDR2 FQGTGA. The V gene lost 2 bases and the J gene lost 1 base, with 7 bases spanning the gap. The CDR3 spells CASSLGRGTDTQYF. CDR3 DNA sequence: TGTGCCAGCAGCTTAGGGCGGGGCACAGATACGCAGTATTTT. Supplemented by reference TRBV7-3 and TRBJ2-3, the full variable domain reads GAGVSQTPSNKVTEKGKYVELRCDPISGHTALYWYRQSLGQGPEFLIYFQGTGAADDSGLPNDRFFAVRPEGSVSTLKIQRTERGDSAVYLCASSLGRGTDTQYFGPGTRLTVL.

The chain couples TRBV20-1 to TRBJ2-3, with unresolved D. Germline CDR1 is DFQATT and CDR2 is SNEGSKA (reference sequence). V lost 6 bases and J lost 3, with 7 bases in between. This CDR3 has 11 amino acids. This CDR3 reads CSAVRTDTQYF. The CDR3 DNA is TGCAGTGCAGTGAGGACAGATACGCAGTATTTT.

J is TRBJ2-7 and V is TRBV10-1; a weak D match, TRBD2 (6 bases). Looked up from germline, CDR1 is WNHNN and CDR2 is SYGVQD (reference sequence). V was pared by 11 bases and J by 2 bases, with 13 bases between. The CDR3 is 12 amino acids. The DNA for the CDR3 is TGCGCCCCGGGAGTCCCCACCTACGAGCAGTACTTC. It encodes CAPGVPTYEQYF.

The chain employs TRBV30 and TRBJ1-5, with TRBD1 matching 7 bases. The CDR3 runs to 15 residues. Germline-derived CDR1 and CDR2 are GTSNPN and SVGIG (reference sequence). Trimming at V came to 0 bases and at J to 7 bases, leaving 9 bases not matched to a gene. As DNA, the CDR3 is TGTGCCTGGAGTGTTGGGGACAGTAGGGCGCAGCCCCAGCATTTT. Protein product: CAWSVGDSRAQPQHF.

The V call is TRBV19, the J call TRBJ2-7; 12 nucleotides line up with TRBD2. The CDR3 covers 13 residues. Germline lookup yields CDR1 LNHDA and CDR2 SQIVND (reference sequence). V gave up 3 bases and J gave up 7 bases; unmatched junction bases: 1. CDR3 sequence (DNA): TGTGCCAGTAGTATGACTAGCGGGAGAGAGCAGTACTTC. As protein: CASSMTSGREQYF. Together with reference TRBV19 and TRBJ2-7, the CDR3 gives the full variable domain: DGGITQSPKYLFRKEGQNVTLSCEQNLNHDAMYWYRQDPGQGLRLIYYSQIVNDFQKGDIAEGYSVSREKKESFPLTVTSAQKNPTAFYLCASSMTSGREQYFGPGTRLTVT.

The chain couples TRBV27 to TRBJ2-7; 8 nucleotides match TRBD1. The germline V gene has CDR1 MNHEY and CDR2 SMNVEV (reference sequence). The CDR3 spans 13 residues. The trim removed 3 bases at V and 7 bases at J, leaving 5 bases unmatched. Here the CDR3 DNA reads TGTGCCAGCAGTTTCGGACAGGGTAAAGAGCAGTACTTC. Its protein is CASSFGQGKEQYF.